Listed below are T cell receptor beta chains from one sample, sequenced in a study of response to subunit inactivated influenza vaccine. TCRdb fed the RT-PCR reads into MiXCR, producing one record per CDR3 protein. This table holds approximately 250,000 distinct CDR3 sequences, over 9% found once. Sample: non-naive T cells sorted from PBMCs, taken approximately 15 days before vaccination. Source of these receptors: a man aged 45 to 65 who received an inactivated influenza vaccine. The CDR3 runs from the conserved cysteine through the conserved F or W. The D gene is left open where the match is weak. Expanded clones get a size class; other rows say once, few or many, or leave the size out.

clone_size: many
j_call: TRBJ2-2
v_call: TRBV5-1
cdr3_length: 16
d_call: TRBD1
cdr3_aa: CASSPRTGANTGELFF
cdr3_nt: TGCGCCAGCAGCCCCCGGACAGGGGCAAACACCGGGGAGCTGTTTTTT

clone_size: few
j_call: TRBJ1-4
v_call: TRBV20-1
cdr3_length: 13
d_call: -
cdr3_aa: CSARWRGGEKLFF
cdr3_nt: TGCAGTGCTAGATGGCGTGGGGGAGAAAAACTGTTTTTT

clone_size: few
j_call: TRBJ2-3
v_call: TRBV29-1
cdr3_length: 16
d_call: TRBD2
cdr3_aa: CSVDLYGTSGMDTQYF
cdr3_nt: TGCAGCGTTGACCTATACGGGACTAGCGGGATGGATACGCAGTATTTT

clone_size: many
j_call: TRBJ2-2
v_call: TRBV29-1
cdr3_length: 12
d_call: -
cdr3_aa: CSVALNTGELFF
cdr3_nt: TGCAGCGTTGCCCTGAACACCGGGGAGCTGTTTTTT

clone_size: -
j_call: TRBJ1-1
v_call: TRBV11-1
cdr3_length: 14
d_call: TRBD1
cdr3_aa: CASSFDRQGTEAFF
cdr3_nt: TGTGCCAGCAGTTTCGACCGACAGGGGACTGAAGCTTTCTTT

clone_size: few
j_call: TRBJ2-1
v_call: TRBV7-9
cdr3_length: 15
d_call: -
cdr3_aa: CASILEVQGHNEQFF
cdr3_nt: TGTGCCAGCATCCTTGAGGTACAGGGCCACAATGAGCAGTTCTTC

clone_size: few
j_call: TRBJ2-1
v_call: TRBV29-1
cdr3_length: 13
d_call: TRBD2
cdr3_aa: CSVERGENNEQFF
cdr3_nt: TGCAGCGTTGAGCGGGGGGAAAATAATGAGCAGTTCTTC

clone_size: -
j_call: TRBJ2-1
v_call: TRBV24-1
cdr3_length: 17
d_call: TRBD2
cdr3_aa: CATSGASGQISYNEQFF
cdr3_nt: TGTGCCACCAGTGGGGCTAGCGGTCAAATCTCCTACAATGAGCAGTTCTTC

clone_size: -
j_call: TRBJ2-6
v_call: TRBV5-1
cdr3_length: 19
d_call: TRBD1
cdr3_aa: CASSHPPGQDISGANVLTF
cdr3_nt: TGCGCCAGCAGCCACCCACCGGGACAGGATATCTCTGGGGCCAACGTCCTGACTTTC

clone_size: few
j_call: TRBJ2-1
v_call: TRBV6-1
cdr3_length: 13
d_call: -
cdr3_aa: CASKLVSYNEQFF
cdr3_nt: TGTGCCAGCAAACTAGTGTCCTACAATGAGCAGTTCTTC

clone_size: many
j_call: TRBJ2-3
v_call: TRBV29-1
cdr3_length: 15
d_call: TRBD2
cdr3_aa: CSVATSGRVGDTQYF
cdr3_nt: TGCAGCGTGGCGACTAGCGGGAGGGTGGGAGATACGCAGTATTTT

clone_size: few
j_call: TRBJ2-2
v_call: TRBV6-5
cdr3_length: 17
d_call: TRBD2
cdr3_aa: CASSYSWTSGTLGELFF
cdr3_nt: TGTGCCAGCAGTTACTCGTGGACTAGCGGGACCCTTGGGGAGCTGTTTTTT

clone_size: few
j_call: TRBJ2-7
v_call: TRBV12-3/TRBV12-4
cdr3_length: 13
d_call: TRBD1
cdr3_aa: CASTEGQGGEQYF
cdr3_nt: TGTGCCAGCACCGAGGGACAGGGAGGGGAGCAGTACTTC

clone_size: many
j_call: TRBJ2-1
v_call: TRBV29-1
cdr3_length: 13
d_call: TRBD1
cdr3_aa: CSVGDRRNNEQFF
cdr3_nt: TGCAGCGTCGGGGACAGGAGGAACAATGAGCAGTTCTTC

clone_size: -
j_call: TRBJ1-4
v_call: TRBV12-3/TRBV12-4
cdr3_length: 14
d_call: TRBD1
cdr3_aa: CASSSTGSREKLFF
cdr3_nt: TGTGCCAGCAGTTCGACAGGGAGTCGCGAAAAACTGTTTTTT

clone_size: few
j_call: TRBJ2-1
v_call: TRBV3-1
cdr3_length: 15
d_call: TRBD2
cdr3_aa: CASSPREGGGNEQFF
cdr3_nt: TGTGCCAGCAGCCCCCGGGAGGGGGGCGGAAATGAGCAGTTCTTC

clone_size: few
j_call: TRBJ1-6
v_call: TRBV7-2
cdr3_length: 15
d_call: -
cdr3_aa: CASSLTGKSYSPLHF
cdr3_nt: TGTGCCAGCAGCTTAACAGGGAAAAGTTATTCACCCCTCCACTTT

clone_size: few
j_call: TRBJ2-1
v_call: TRBV7-9
cdr3_length: 14
d_call: TRBD1
cdr3_aa: CASSGTDLYNEQFF
cdr3_nt: TGTGCCAGCTCCGGGACAGACCTCTACAATGAGCAGTTCTTC

clone_size: -
j_call: TRBJ1-5
v_call: TRBV27
cdr3_length: 15
d_call: TRBD1
cdr3_aa: CASGAGTVGNQPQHF
cdr3_nt: TGTGCCAGCGGAGCCGGGACAGTCGGCAATCAGCCCCAGCATTTT

clone_size: few
j_call: TRBJ2-5
v_call: TRBV25-1
cdr3_length: 15
d_call: -
cdr3_aa: CASSELRFTEETQYF
cdr3_nt: TGTGCCAGCAGTGAATTGCGGTTCACGGAGGAGACCCAGTACTTC

clone_size: -
j_call: TRBJ2-7
v_call: TRBV5-5
cdr3_length: 15
d_call: TRBD1
cdr3_aa: CASSLPPGGSYEQYF
cdr3_nt: TGTGCCAGCAGCTTGCCCCCAGGGGGTTCCTACGAGCAGTACTTC

clone_size: few
j_call: TRBJ2-3
v_call: TRBV20-1
cdr3_length: 17
d_call: TRBD2
cdr3_aa: CSAPGTSGSVRVDTQYF
cdr3_nt: TGCAGTGCTCCCGGGACTAGCGGGAGTGTAAGAGTGGATACGCAGTATTTT

clone_size: -
j_call: TRBJ1-1
v_call: TRBV11-2
cdr3_length: 15
d_call: -
cdr3_aa: CASSSQAGLRDEAFF
cdr3_nt: TGTGCCAGCAGTTCACAAGCGGGACTTCGGGACGAAGCTTTCTTT

clone_size: -
j_call: TRBJ2-2
v_call: TRBV2
cdr3_length: 14
d_call: -
cdr3_aa: CASSGRRLVGELFF
cdr3_nt: TGTGCCAGCAGTGGGAGGCGGCTGGTCGGGGAGCTGTTTTTT

clone_size: many
j_call: TRBJ1-1
v_call: TRBV7-9
cdr3_length: 13
d_call: -
cdr3_aa: CASSLLSALEAFF
cdr3_nt: TGTGCCAGCAGCTTACTAAGTGCCCTTGAAGCTTTCTTT

clone_size: -
j_call: TRBJ2-7
v_call: TRBV10-3
cdr3_length: 13
d_call: -
cdr3_aa: CAINGGSTYEQYF
cdr3_nt: TGTGCCATCAATGGGGGCAGTACCTACGAGCAGTACTTC

clone_size: many
j_call: TRBJ1-4
v_call: TRBV6-1
cdr3_length: 14
d_call: -
cdr3_aa: CASRERHPNEKLFF
cdr3_nt: TGTGCCAGCAGGGAAAGACACCCTAATGAAAAACTGTTTTTT

clone_size: few
j_call: TRBJ2-3
v_call: TRBV2
cdr3_length: 13
d_call: -
cdr3_aa: CASSAHPTDTQYF
cdr3_nt: TGTGCCAGCAGTGCCCATCCCACAGATACGCAGTATTTT

clone_size: -
j_call: TRBJ2-5
v_call: TRBV30
cdr3_length: 14
d_call: -
cdr3_aa: CAWSVGGSLGAQYF
cdr3_nt: TGTGCCTGGAGTGTAGGCGGCAGCCTGGGGGCCCAGTACTTC